This T cell receptor beta chain originates from a study of blood T cell repertoires in COVID-19. Study overall: Italy, Spain and the United States were the sources of the convalescent and acute COVID-19 samples. T cells, B-cell-depleted T cells, or PBMCs supplied cDNA or gDNA.

Followed longitudinally, the Seattle patients had been enrolled during active infection. Study processing details: Amplification with reference gene primers provided the estimates of nucleated cell counts. The assay was immunoSEQ multiplex PCR, and TCRdb's table has in-frame clones only and misses some. For V, J and clone size, that table is used; D and trimming come from the DNA. The data contain about 180,000 clones, around 80% of them singletons. J gave up 3 bases and V 0 bases, and 3 bases lay outside the gene matches. The CDR3 loop spans 15 amino acids. CDR1 and CDR2 (germline): SGHRS, YFSETQ. This TCR derives from a woman aged 40 to 50 with COVID-19, enrolled during active disease. The sample consisted of peripheral blood. The chain recombines TRBV5-1 with TRBJ1-1, with 9 nucleotides matching TRBD1. The CDR3 loop is CASSLAWDRDTEAFF. In nucleotides, the CDR3 is TGCGCCAGCAGCTTGGCCTGGGACAGGGACACTGAAGCTTTCTTT.